The clone carrying this TCR beta chain was seen more than once but under ten times. The data belong to a study of blood T cell repertoires in COVID-19. Study summary: The samples span acute and convalescent COVID-19 from the United States, Italy and Spain. Nucleic acid was either cDNA or gDNA, and it came from T cells, B-cell-depleted T cells, or PBMCs.

The CDR3 sequence is 12 residues long. Germline CDR1 and CDR2: SNHLY and FYNNEI. V was shortened by 6 bases and J by 5 bases, with 11 bases between the two germline ends. Study processing details: Nucleated cell counts were estimated from reference gene primer amplification. Repertoires were generated with immunoSEQ multiplex PCR, while TCRdb's copy carries only in-frame clones and drops some. V, J and clone size derive from that table, while D and trimming were established from the DNA sequence. The sample includes about 42,000 clones, approximately 80% of them seen just once. The source of this sequence is a man aged 45 to 65 with active COVID-19. J is TRBJ2-7 and V is TRBV2; unclear D gene. Sequencing was carried out using peripheral blood. In DNA, the CDR3 is TGTGCCAGCAGGAAGGAGTCGGACGAGCAGTACTTC. Residues: CASRKESDEQYF.